This TCR beta chain was retrieved from a study of cytomegalovirus exposure and HLA in healthy donors. Trimming at V came to 4 bases and at J to 8 bases, leaving 11 bases not matched to a gene. Germline assignment: CDR1 SGDLS and CDR2 YYNGEE. This CDR3 is 15 amino acids long. TCRdb's copy holds only in-frame clones and misses some; the assay was immunoSEQ multiplex PCR. The sample includes 150,000 or so clones, roughly 90% of them seen just once. A word on this clone: Its specificity is unknown.

Broader study findings: Accounts indicate the classifier identified cytomegalovirus status with strong specificity and sensitivity. The finding came from a later analysis; first-cohort TCR clusters tended to co-occur in the roughly 110 validation repertoires. Most sequenced TCRs were rare (though some public TCRs occurred in many donors).

The sequenced material came from PBMCs. This chain connects TRBV9 to TRBJ1-4; 7 positions agree with TRBD1. This sequence originates from a man aged 18 to 29 in good health and CMV-seropositive. The CDR3, as DNA: TGTGCCAGCAGCTCCCGACAGGGAGTAGGAGAAAAACTGTTTTTT. It is translated as CASSSRQGVGEKLFF.